This TCR beta chain was documented in a study of cytomegalovirus exposure and HLA in healthy donors. Study in general: When 398 donors were genotyped, roughly 82% of them were found to fall in the Caucasian-associated ancestry cluster. Whole-study results and caveats: When analyzed later, a missense DCLRE1C variant was found to be linked to TCR beta V- and J-gene trimming. Several of the most significant clusters appeared linked to common viral pathogens, based on a later analysis. For cytomegalovirus status, the classifier reportedly gave diagnoses with high specificity and sensitivity.

Remarks on this clone: The antigen is undetermined.

Primers included in the PCR were 60 Vbeta and 13 Jbeta primers. Here immunoSEQ multiplex PCR was the method, and the copy in TCRdb shows in-frame clones only, minus some. The profile shows 150,000 or so clones, around 77% of them singletons. Looked up from germline, CDR1 is GTSNPN and CDR2 is SVGIG (reference sequence). This CDR3 spans 14 amino acids. The chain is built from TRBV30 and TRBJ2-5, with D unresolved. The end of the DNA aligns better with TRBJ2-7, so the J call may be wrong. The TCR sequence derives from a woman aged 40 to 50 in good health and CMV-seronegative. The source material was PBMCs. CDR3: CAWSQPPTLSEQYF. The DNA for the CDR3 is TGTGCCTGGAGTCAACCCCCCACGTTGAGCGAGCAGTACTTC.